This is a list of T cell receptor beta chains from one sample in a study of blood T cell repertoires in COVID-19. Method: immunoSEQ multiplex PCR; TCRdb's copy keeps in-frame clones and lacks some. The sample includes around 250,000 clones, roughly 86% seen only once; the top ten take roughly an eighth. Sequenced material: peripheral blood. The receptors stem from a man older than 75 with acute or convalescent COVID-19. CDR3s include the opening cysteine and the closing phenylalanine or tryptophan. A D gene is named only where the DNA matches it firmly. Clone sizes are given selectively: once, few, many, or a class where the clone is expanded.

abundance: few; j_gene: TRBJ1-2; v_gene: TRBV11-2; d_gene: -; CDR3aa: CASSPGGGNYGYTF; CDR3nt: TGTGCCAGCAGCCCTGGGGGAGGGAACTATGGCTACACCTTC
abundance: -; j_gene: TRBJ2-1; v_gene: TRBV5-1; d_gene: TRBD2; CDR3aa: CASSKEREGLHEQFF; CDR3nt: TGCGCCAGCAGCAAAGAGCGGGAGGGCCTACATGAGCAGTTCTTC
abundance: -; j_gene: TRBJ2-1; v_gene: TRBV3-1/TRBV3-2; d_gene: -; CDR3aa: CASSQGTGTEQFF; CDR3nt: TGTGCCAGCAGCCAAGGGACCGGGACAGAGCAGTTCTTC
abundance: -; j_gene: TRBJ2-1; v_gene: TRBV19; d_gene: -; CDR3aa: CASTTRAQVNNEQFF; CDR3nt: TGTGCCAGTACCACCCGGGCACAGGTAAACAATGAGCAGTTCTTC
abundance: -; j_gene: TRBJ1-5; v_gene: TRBV11-2; d_gene: -; CDR3aa: CASSLVRGQPQHF; CDR3nt: TGTGCCAGCAGCCTAGTCCGGGGTCAGCCCCAGCATTTT
abundance: -; j_gene: TRBJ1-3; v_gene: TRBV28; d_gene: TRBD1; CDR3aa: CASSFGQGYGNTIYF; CDR3nt: TGTGCCAGCAGTTTCGGACAGGGTTATGGAAACACCATATATTTT
abundance: -; j_gene: TRBJ1-5; v_gene: TRBV12-3/TRBV12-4; d_gene: -; CDR3aa: CASGSYSNQPQHF; CDR3nt: TGTGCCAGCGGCTCTTATAGCAATCAGCCCCAGCATTTT
abundance: -; j_gene: TRBJ1-2; v_gene: TRBV28; d_gene: -; CDR3aa: CASSLVGSYGYTF; CDR3nt: TGTGCCAGCAGTTTAGTCGGTTCCTATGGCTACACCTTC
abundance: -; j_gene: TRBJ1-1; v_gene: TRBV6-5; d_gene: -; CDR3aa: CASSYVDSNTEAFF; CDR3nt: TGTGCCAGCAGTTACGTTGACAGTAACACTGAAGCTTTCTTT
abundance: -; j_gene: TRBJ1-1; v_gene: TRBV6-1; d_gene: TRBD1; CDR3aa: CASSEFTGVTEAFF; CDR3nt: TGTGCCAGCAGTGAATTTACAGGGGTCACTGAAGCTTTCTTT
abundance: -; j_gene: TRBJ2-2; v_gene: TRBV19; d_gene: -; CDR3aa: CASTIGGTTNTGELFF; CDR3nt: TGTGCCAGTACCATCGGTGGGACAACGAACACCGGGGAGCTGTTTTTT
abundance: -; j_gene: TRBJ2-3; v_gene: TRBV5-4; d_gene: TRBD1; CDR3aa: CASTQGQSTDTQYF; CDR3nt: TGTGCCAGCACCCAGGGACAGTCCACAGATACGCAGTATTTT
abundance: -; j_gene: TRBJ1-4; v_gene: TRBV3-1/TRBV3-2; d_gene: -; CDR3aa: CASGGRAEKLFF; CDR3nt: TGTGCCAGCGGCGGCAGGGCTGAAAAACTGTTTTTT
abundance: few; j_gene: TRBJ2-7; v_gene: TRBV27; d_gene: -; CDR3aa: CASSSRTGYVSYEQYF; CDR3nt: TGTGCCAGCAGTTCCCGGACTGGATACGTGTCCTACGAGCAGTACTTC
abundance: -; j_gene: TRBJ1-3; v_gene: TRBV19; d_gene: -; CDR3aa: CASIPQGFSGNTIYF; CDR3nt: TGTGCCAGTATCCCGCAGGGGTTTTCTGGAAACACCATATATTTT
abundance: -; j_gene: TRBJ1-5; v_gene: TRBV25-1; d_gene: TRBD1; CDR3aa: CASSDPGTGNQPQHF; CDR3nt: TGTGCCAGCAGTGACCCCGGGACAGGCAATCAGCCCCAGCATTTT
abundance: few; j_gene: TRBJ1-1; v_gene: TRBV6-1; d_gene: -; CDR3aa: CASSERIGAYTEAFF; CDR3nt: TGTGCCAGCAGTGAAAGGATTGGGGCTTACACTGAAGCTTTCTTT
abundance: -; j_gene: TRBJ1-3; v_gene: TRBV19; d_gene: TRBD1; CDR3aa: CASSPGTVLSGNTIYF; CDR3nt: TGTGCCAGTAGTCCGGGGACAGTCCTCTCTGGAAACACCATATATTTT
abundance: -; j_gene: TRBJ1-2; v_gene: TRBV2; d_gene: -; CDR3aa: CASSVLQGGNYGYTF; CDR3nt: TGTGCCAGCAGTGTGTTGCAGGGAGGGAACTATGGCTACACCTTC
abundance: -; j_gene: TRBJ2-1; v_gene: TRBV18; d_gene: -; CDR3aa: CASSPGGPSYNEQFF; CDR3nt: TGTGCCAGCTCACCGGGGGGTCCGTCCTACAATGAGCAGTTCTTC
abundance: -; j_gene: TRBJ2-3; v_gene: TRBV2; d_gene: TRBD1; CDR3aa: CATGQGADTQYF; CDR3nt: TGTGCCACCGGACAGGGGGCAGATACGCAGTATTTT
abundance: -; j_gene: TRBJ2-7; v_gene: TRBV5-1; d_gene: -; CDR3aa: CASSPRLDKKLGGQYF; CDR3nt: TGCGCCAGCAGCCCCCGGTTGGACAAGAAGCTCGGGGGGCAGTACTTC
abundance: -; j_gene: TRBJ1-1; v_gene: TRBV7-9; d_gene: -; CDR3aa: CASMIIRPGDAFF; CDR3nt: TGTGCCAGCATGATCATTCGCCCCGGGGATGCTTTCTTT
abundance: -; j_gene: TRBJ2-5; v_gene: TRBV14; d_gene: TRBD1; CDR3aa: CASSQRQGFQETQYF; CDR3nt: TGTGCCAGCAGCCAGAGACAGGGGTTCCAAGAGACCCAGTACTTC
abundance: few; j_gene: TRBJ1-5; v_gene: TRBV6-5; d_gene: TRBD1; CDR3aa: CASSPGQGMDQPQHF; CDR3nt: TGTGCCAGCAGCCCGGGACAGGGTATGGACCAGCCCCAGCATTTT
abundance: -; j_gene: TRBJ2-1; v_gene: TRBV19; d_gene: TRBD2; CDR3aa: CASGGLGSTHEQFF; CDR3nt: TGTGCCAGTGGGGGACTAGGGTCAACTCATGAGCAGTTCTTC
abundance: -; j_gene: TRBJ2-5; v_gene: TRBV13; d_gene: TRBD2; CDR3aa: CASSLIAGGGETQYF; CDR3nt: TGTGCCAGCAGCTTAATAGCGGGAGGTGGAGAGACCCAGTACTTC
abundance: -; j_gene: TRBJ1-5; v_gene: TRBV7-2; d_gene: -; CDR3aa: CASSSPSGGVRQPQHF; CDR3nt: TGTGCCAGCAGCTCCCCCTCCGGGGGGGTTAGGCAGCCCCAGCATTTT
abundance: -; j_gene: TRBJ2-1; v_gene: TRBV11-2; d_gene: TRBD2; CDR3aa: CASSLVAGGYNEQFF; CDR3nt: TGTGCCAGCAGCTTAGTAGCGGGAGGGTACAATGAGCAGTTCTTC
abundance: few; j_gene: TRBJ1-5; v_gene: TRBV5-1; d_gene: -; CDR3aa: CASSTTGGTNQPQHF; CDR3nt: TGCGCCAGCAGCACGACGGGGGGCACGAACCAGCCCCAGCATTTT
abundance: once; j_gene: TRBJ2-7; v_gene: TRBV6-5; d_gene: -; CDR3aa: CASSYVEGRNEQYF; CDR3nt: TGTGCCAGCAGTTACGTGGAGGGGAGGAACGAGCAGTACTTC
abundance: -; j_gene: TRBJ2-5; v_gene: TRBV5-1; d_gene: TRBD2; CDR3aa: CASSLGLAGGYQETQYF; CDR3nt: TGCGCCAGCAGCTTGGGGCTGGCGGGGGGGTACCAAGAGACCCAGTACTTC
abundance: -; j_gene: TRBJ1-5; v_gene: TRBV2; d_gene: TRBD1; CDR3aa: CATGQGDQPQHF; CDR3nt: TGTGCCACCGGACAGGGGGATCAGCCCCAGCATTTT
abundance: -; j_gene: TRBJ2-7; v_gene: TRBV11-2; d_gene: TRBD2; CDR3aa: CASSLTGGPYEQYF; CDR3nt: TGTGCCAGCAGCTTAACGGGAGGGCCCTACGAGCAGTACTTC
abundance: -; j_gene: TRBJ2-3; v_gene: TRBV18; d_gene: TRBD1; CDR3aa: CASSRDRTDTQYF; CDR3nt: TGTGCCAGCTCCCGGGACAGGACAGATACGCAGTATTTT
abundance: -; j_gene: TRBJ2-1; v_gene: TRBV9; d_gene: -; CDR3aa: CASSHQSTSHHNEQFF; CDR3nt: TGTGCCAGCAGCCACCAGTCGACATCGCACCACAATGAGCAGTTCTTC
abundance: -; j_gene: TRBJ2-2; v_gene: TRBV7-9; d_gene: -; CDR3aa: CASSLREYTGELFF; CDR3nt: TGTGCCAGCAGCTTAAGAGAATATACCGGGGAGCTGTTTTTT
abundance: -; j_gene: TRBJ2-1; v_gene: TRBV6-5; d_gene: TRBD2; CDR3aa: CASEPGLGLGEQFF; CDR3nt: TGTGCCAGCGAACCCGGCCTTGGACTAGGTGAGCAGTTCTTC
abundance: -; j_gene: TRBJ1-5; v_gene: TRBV28; d_gene: -; CDR3aa: CASSPSGAGRLNQPQHF; CDR3nt: TGTGCCAGCAGTCCTAGCGGGGCAGGGCGTCTCAATCAGCCCCAGCATTTT
abundance: -; j_gene: TRBJ1-1; v_gene: TRBV3-1/TRBV3-2; d_gene: TRBD1; CDR3aa: CASSPDREAEAFF; CDR3nt: TGTGCCAGCAGTCCTGACAGGGAGGCTGAAGCTTTCTTT
abundance: once; j_gene: TRBJ1-1; v_gene: TRBV3-1/TRBV3-2; d_gene: -; CDR3aa: CASSQDPNTEAFF; CDR3nt: TGTGCCAGCAGCCAAGATCCTAACACTGAAGCTTTCTTT
abundance: -; j_gene: TRBJ1-3; v_gene: TRBV6-5; d_gene: -; CDR3aa: CASSLEGVGNTIYF; CDR3nt: TGTGCCAGCAGTCTCGAAGGGGTTGGAAACACCATATATTTT
abundance: -; j_gene: TRBJ1-2; v_gene: TRBV2; d_gene: -; CDR3aa: CASSQENYGYTF; CDR3nt: TGTGCCAGCAGTCAGGAAAACTATGGCTACACCTTC
abundance: -; j_gene: TRBJ2-1; v_gene: TRBV7-3; d_gene: -; CDR3aa: CASSAKAGFTSNEQFF; CDR3nt: TGTGCCAGCAGCGCAAAAGCGGGTTTTACGTCTAATGAGCAGTTCTTC
abundance: once; j_gene: TRBJ2-1; v_gene: TRBV4-3; d_gene: TRBD2; CDR3aa: CASSQESPGGNEQFF; CDR3nt: TGCGCCAGCAGCCAAGAGAGTCCGGGGGGGAATGAGCAGTTCTTC
abundance: -; j_gene: TRBJ2-2; v_gene: TRBV3-1/TRBV3-2; d_gene: TRBD1; CDR3aa: CASSDDRGSTGELFF; CDR3nt: TGTGCCAGCAGCGACGACAGGGGAAGCACCGGGGAGCTGTTTTTT
abundance: -; j_gene: TRBJ2-5; v_gene: TRBV18; d_gene: -; CDR3aa: CASSPTGPEETQYF; CDR3nt: TGTGCCAGCTCACCTACAGGGCCCGAAGAGACCCAGTACTTC
abundance: -; j_gene: TRBJ2-7; v_gene: TRBV6-5; d_gene: -; CDR3aa: CASSNKGSYSYEQYF; CDR3nt: TGTGCCAGCAGTAACAAAGGGAGTTACTCCTACGAGCAGTACTTC
abundance: -; j_gene: TRBJ2-7; v_gene: TRBV11-2; d_gene: TRBD1; CDR3aa: CASSIGQGRRQYF; CDR3nt: TGTGCCAGCAGCATCGGACAGGGTCGGCGGCAGTACTTC
abundance: -; j_gene: TRBJ1-2; v_gene: TRBV21-1; d_gene: -; CDR3aa: CASSPPGGYTF; CDR3nt: TGTGCCAGCAGTCCCCCGGGTGGCTACACCTTC
abundance: -; j_gene: TRBJ1-1; v_gene: TRBV5-1; d_gene: -; CDR3aa: CASSLGAGVEDTEAFF; CDR3nt: TGCGCCAGCAGCTTGGGAGCAGGGGTAGAGGACACTGAAGCTTTCTTT
abundance: -; j_gene: TRBJ1-2; v_gene: TRBV7-6; d_gene: -; CDR3aa: CASSGGGRDYGYTF; CDR3nt: TGTGCCAGCAGCGGCGGGGGCAGGGACTATGGCTACACCTTC
abundance: -; j_gene: TRBJ2-7; v_gene: TRBV12-3/TRBV12-4; d_gene: -; CDR3aa: CASSFNFYEQYF; CDR3nt: TGTGCCAGCAGTTTTAATTTCTACGAGCAGTACTTC